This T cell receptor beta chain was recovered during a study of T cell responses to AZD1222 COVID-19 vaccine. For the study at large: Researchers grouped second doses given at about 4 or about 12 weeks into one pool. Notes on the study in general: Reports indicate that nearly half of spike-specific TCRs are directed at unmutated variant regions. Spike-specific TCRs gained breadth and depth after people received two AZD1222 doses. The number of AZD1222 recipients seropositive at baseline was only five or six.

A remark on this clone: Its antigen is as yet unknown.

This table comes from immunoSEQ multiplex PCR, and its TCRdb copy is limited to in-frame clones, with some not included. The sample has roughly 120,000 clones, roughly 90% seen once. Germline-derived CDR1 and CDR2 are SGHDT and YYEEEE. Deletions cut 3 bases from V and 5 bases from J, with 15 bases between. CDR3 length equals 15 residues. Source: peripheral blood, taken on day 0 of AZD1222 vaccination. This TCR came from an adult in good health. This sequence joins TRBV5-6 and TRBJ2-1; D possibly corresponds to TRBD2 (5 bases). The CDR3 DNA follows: TGTGCCAGCAGCTCTAACCCGACTACAAACAATGAGCAGTTCTTC. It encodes CASSSNPTTNNEQFF.